This T cell receptor beta chain derives from a study of cytomegalovirus exposure and HLA in healthy donors (dated by TCRdb to about 2017). About the full investigation: An earlier analysis of some 620 of the donors reported around 280 Gb of sequence data and 95 million to 140 million unique TCR beta sequences obtained from about 179 million T cells. In an earlier analysis of 500 to 650 of the donors, high-throughput TCR beta sequencing was used to judge whether each TCR beta V gene segment behaved as functional or pseudogenic. Donor age, sex, ethnicity and CMV serostatus were compiled alongside the repertoire data. Along with the approximately 700-subject first cohort, a separate validation cohort of around 110 different subjects was used. In a later analysis, previously published TCR beta repertoires from about 640 donors were re-analyzed and high-resolution HLA genotyping was added so that TCR occurrence patterns could be studied. Typing coverage differed by locus: A, B, C, DRB1 and DQB1 were typed in about 620-630 donors, DQA1 in around 500, DPA1 in 606, and DPB1 in just under 490. Among the roughly 400 genotyped donors, approximately 76% belonged to the genetic ancestry cluster associated with self-reported Caucasian donors. The study aimed to test whether signatures of past pathogen exposure could be identified by cataloging public T cell receptors. Class I and class II HLA loci were covered by the typing at four-digit resolution. A later genetic analysis used genome-wide SNP genotypes for about three fifths of the 666 donors, treating that subset as a discovery cohort. Because of strong linkage in the cohort, four to six DR-DQ haplotypes were treated as single units for association and clustering. Among a few hundred genotyped donors of the cohort, an average of roughly 240,000 unique TCR beta nucleotide sequences were sequenced per donor, roughly 18% of them non-productive. Every discovery cohort repertoire had been produced on one sequencing platform. Approximately 330 gigabases of sequencing data and around 90 million unique TCR sequences made up an early release that covered approximately 620 HLA-typed donors. The T cell repertoires of about 700 subjects were profiled by immunosequencing and related to cytomegalovirus serostatus. The study combined high-throughput TCR immunosequencing, statistical association of individual TCRs with disease status, and machine learning to predict cytomegalovirus infection status. In the later analysis, no new phenotypic data were used to find candidate immune exposures; instead, reliance was placed on TCR beta sequences and their occurrence across donors.

In the case of this clone: This clone's antigen is unknown. There are no base qualities to consult, and no much larger clone falls within one base.

Taken from the germline V gene, the CDR1 and CDR2 loops are MDHEN and SYDVKM. The CDR3 spans 12 residues, from the cysteine through the phenylalanine. Only the CDR3 portion is preserved as DNA: 36 bases, with reading frame beginning at the first base. V is trimmed back by 5 bases and J by 4 bases, and the junction contains 2 bases that no gene match accounts for. The cohort comprised hundreds of healthy bone marrow donors. At the time of sampling, every cohort member was nominally healthy, though immune exposures that went unrecorded were likely present. The donor was CMV seropositive and belonged to the group of some 290 seropositive cohort members. Each donor provided a peripheral blood sample, and peripheral blood mononuclear cells were used for TCR beta sequencing. Genomic DNA extraction from the blood cell samples was performed with the Qiagen DNeasy Blood Extraction Kit. The study at large found these results: Because some donors lacked HLA typing at each locus, the association tests relied only on the typed subset. In both the original and validation cohorts, the classifier was reported to diagnose cytomegalovirus status with high specificity and sensitivity. For the cohort, immune exposure information was limited to CMV serostatus. Roughly uniform sequencing depth across donors was assumed in presence/absence analyses, although this assumption may not hold. Some IMGT-functional V segments, including TRBV6-2 and TRBV6-3, could not be told apart with the 87-base-pair reads, so those segments were excluded. A later analysis found that TCR association rates varied across HLA loci, with DRB1 alleles showing the most associated TCRs and HLA-C alleles the fewest. The authors suggested that the approach could potentially be generalized to other disease states and immunological phenotypes. The earlier analysis of about 600 of the donors excluded some 16 rarely observed V segments, including chromosome 9 orphons, because counts were too low. Most TCR sequences were seen in very few donors, while some public TCRs were found in many individuals. In a later analysis, HLA-associated TCR beta chains showed more clonal expansion and lower generation probabilities than non-associated chains that were equally common. A cluster of highly shared sequence variants was judged likely to represent a technical artifact of the sequencing pipeline. In vitro tests confirmed that a few of the cytomegalovirus-associated TCR beta chains recognize cytomegalovirus antigens. Linkage disequilibrium might explain the correlated functional status among segregating V segments, but an unknown experimental factor could not be excluded. In a later genetic analysis, a missense DCLRE1C variant was associated with V-gene and J-gene trimming of TCR beta chains, and the association was replicated in an independent cohort. A later analysis reported that several top co-occurrence clusters appeared linked to parvovirus B19, influenza, CMV and Epstein-Barr virus. A total of 150 or so TCR beta chains were listed by the study as associated with cytomegalovirus. In an earlier analysis of about 600 of the donors, most TCR beta V segments appeared in productive rearrangements about 87% or about 30% of the time, broadly matching IMGT annotations. The cohort was sequenced for TCR beta chains only, and without alpha or paired-chain data the features that could be detected were limited. In a later analysis, most CMV-associated TCR beta chains were found to appear HLA-restricted, with HLA associations seemingly driven largely by CMV exposure. In a later genetic analysis, fewer N-insertions in productive TCRs were reported among donors in an Asian-associated ancestry cluster than the roughly 700-donor mean. A further reported finding was that TCR beta sequences accurately predicted the HLA-A and HLA-B alleles for most subjects in the first cohort. In a later analysis, about 17,000 TCR beta sequences were associated with specific HLA alleles at a false discovery rate of 0.05. When HLA alleles, especially DR and DQ, strongly co-occurred, attributing TCR associations to individual alleles was difficult.

Preparation of the library involved the immunoSEQ multiplex PCR assay. A mixture of 60 forward primers for TCR Vbeta segments and 13 reverse primers for TCR Jbeta segments was used in the multiplex PCR. The CDR3 region of rearranged TCR beta genes was amplified from genomic DNA by a multiplex PCR assay. On the Illumina HiSeq System, the amplified TCR beta libraries were sequenced as 87-base-pair reads. Concerning the study's data processing: In a later analysis, tens of millions of unique TCR beta chains were counted across the roughly 610 repertoires, and roughly 11 million of these chains were shared by at least two donors. Raw reads were error-corrected and collapsed into unique sequences with a nearest-neighbor algorithm that merged closely related sequences to remove PCR and sequencing errors. CDR3 sequences were aligned to IMGT reference sequences to assign V, D and J gene segments. For a sequence to be retained, a match of at least six nucleotides to both a V gene segment and a J gene segment was required. A rearrangement counted as productive if the CDR3 had no stop codons and remained in frame with V and J, and every other rearrangement counted as non-productive. CDR3 was defined by IMGT convention, running from the second conserved V-encoded cysteine to the conserved J-encoded phenylalanine. The earlier analysis of about 560 of the donors excluded any sequence lacking an unambiguous match to a single V gene segment. An earlier analysis of approximately 590 of the donors classified V segments as functional when productive rearrangements were above 56.7% and as segregating when the standard deviation between donors was above 5%. A statistical classification framework was developed to diagnose cytomegalovirus status using the catalog of TCR beta chain sequences. In a later analysis, TCR nucleotide sequences were compared against IMGT/GENE-DB human TR gene sequences so that V and J genes could be assigned. The TCRdist pipeline was used in a later analysis to assign CDR3 sequences and most-parsimonious VDJ recombination scenarios. In a later analysis, each TCR beta chain was defined by its CDR3 amino acid sequence together with its V-gene family, and reads without a unique V-gene family were excluded. A later analysis removed roughly 590 highly shared, low-generation-probability nucleotide sequences to deal with suspected cross-contamination and a sequencing artifact. In a later analysis, a clonal expansion index for each public chain was calculated from normalized within-repertoire ranks of inferred template counts. A later analysis computed generation probabilities with a VDJ recombination model fitted to out-of-frame rearrangements, and checked the results against IGoR. Hypergeometric tests were used in a later analysis to score TCR-TCR, TCR-HLA and TCR-CMV co-occurrence, with a repertoire-size bias correction applied to the TCR pairs. In a later analysis, false discovery rates were estimated by permuting HLA or CMV assignments 20 times. In a later analysis, co-occurring TCRs were grouped using DBSCAN, with TCRdist sequence similarity added in when clustering inside HLA-allele-positive subsets. Repertoires with fewer than 30,000 or more than 120,000 public chains were left out of co-occurrence clustering, as were five repertoires with anomalous nucleotide sharing. The table comes from immuneACCESS by way of TCRdb, which keeps in-frame sequences with V and J called. Part of the clones is missing from these tables; in studies checked, under half for an unresolved V gene and the rest for unknown reasons. That table gives V, J and clone size, and the DNA gave D and trimming. The sample table shows approximately 180,000 clones, and 75% to 80% are seen once. The top ten constitute almost 6.5% of the sample.

This sequence was found in a middle-aged man in good health and CMV-seropositive. Sequenced sample: PBMCs. The sequence links TRBV28 to TRBJ2-7; 7 central nucleotides agree with TRBD2. The DNA reads as follows: TGTGCCAGCAGTGGGGGAGGGTACGAGCAGTACTTC. Its coded protein is CASSGGGYEQYF.